Described below is a single TCR beta chain sequence and its context. Germline V gene data show CDR1 as SEHNR and CDR2 as FQNEAQ (reference sequence). The CDR3 runs 13 residues. The germline V and J ends were trimmed by 5 bases and 4 bases, with 12 bases remaining between them. This entry is derived from a study of T-cell reconstitution after alpha-beta-depleted transplantation in children. A library of TCRbeta sequences, prepared with unique molecular identifiers, was generated. TCRdb analysed the PCR reads with MiXCR anew, one entry per CDR3 protein. The data contain about 400,000 distinct CDR3 sequences, around 20% of them singletons.

The receptor was derived from a human donor who donated a stem cell graft to a child with acute myeloid leukemia. The chain recombines TRBV7-9 with TRBJ2-7, with D maybe TRBD1 (5 bases). The sequencing used PBMCs from the stem cell graft donor, collected from the stem cell graft. CDR3 nucleotides: TGTGCCAGCAGCCCCTTCCAGGGATACGAGCAGTACTTC. Protein sequence: CASSPFQGYEQYF.